The 22 T cell receptor beta chains listed next were all sequenced from one sample in a study of T cell clonality in common variable immunodeficiency. The data were produced by immunoSEQ multiplex PCR, yet TCRdb's version contains in-frame clones alone and is incomplete. This sample carries 55,000 or so clones, none of them present only once. The specimen sequenced was peripheral blood mononuclear cells. These TCRs come from a person aged 18 to 70 in good health.

This clone was seen a handful of times. The CDR3 end is not reached by the read, which stops 3 residues before it; the germline J gene fills it in. The chain links TRBV19 to TRBJ2-4; the match to TRBD1 covers 11 bases. Germline V CDR1 and CDR2: LNHDA, SQIVND (reference sequence). The CDR3 consists of 17 residues. The CDR3 DNA, read in part, is TGTGCCAGTAGTATTGGCCTAGGACAGGGGGCAGGGAATGGT. This codes for CASSIGLGQGAGNG. The full CDR3 sequence reads CASSIGLGQGAGNGQYF. Looking up the rest from reference TRBV19 and TRBJ2-4 gives the full variable domain: DGGITQSPKYLFRKEGQNVTLSCEQNLNHDAMYWYRQDPGQGLRLIYYSQIVNDFQKGDIAEGYSVSREKKESFPLTVTSAQKNPTAFYLCASSIGLGQGAGNGQYFGAGTRLSVL.

This clone has ten or more counts. CDR3 sequence: CSVVVDRGGYGYTF. The covered CDR3 bases are TGCAGCGTTGTCGTGGACAGGGGCGGCTATGGC. The rearrangement links TRBV29-1 to TRBJ1-2; TRBD1 matches at 9 bases. The read ends 3 residues early relative to the CDR3; the germline J gene fills the gap. The CDR3 spans 14 residues. From germline, CDR1 is SQVTM and CDR2 ANQGSEA. V lost 4 bases, J lost 4 bases, and 7 bases stayed unmatched.

This clone showed up many times. The CDR3 DNA, read in part, is TGTGCCAGCTCACCTTTCCTGGACAGGGAGGACACTGAA. This codes for CASSPFLDREDTE. The entire CDR3 sequence reads CASSPFLDREDTEAFF. The V and J genes are TRBV18 and TRBJ1-1; TRBD1 matches at 8 bases. The read is 3 residues too short to cover the CDR3 end, so that end is filled in from the germline J gene. Trimming at V came to 3 bases and at J to 3 bases, leaving 9 bases not matched to a gene. CDR3 size: 16 residues. Germline V gene data show CDR1 as KGHSH and CDR2 as LQKENI. The variable domain in full, with the rest retrieved from reference TRBV18 and TRBJ1-1, is NAGVMQNPRHLVRRRGQEARLRCSPMKGHSHVYWYRQLPEEGLKFMVYLQKENIIDESGMPKERFSAEFPKEGPSILRIQQVVRGDSAAYFCASSPFLDREDTEAFFGQGTRLTVV.

This clone was counted at least ten times. The CDR3 end falls 3 residues outside the read, so it is completed with the germline J gene. V and J are TRBV6-1 and TRBJ1-5; 8 bases map to TRBD1. The germline gives CDR1 MNHNS, CDR2 SASEGT. With 3 bases clipped from V and 7 bases from J, the junction kept 5 bases outside the gene matches. The CDR3 is made up of 14 amino acids. The CDR3 bases that were read are TGTGCCAGCAGTGAGACAGGGGAGGGCCAGCCC. The encoded protein is CASSETGEGQP. The full CDR3 protein is CASSETGEGQPQHF.

This clone was counted many times. The CDR3 extends 3 residues past the end of the read, so its final part is completed from the germline J gene. V usage is TRBV5-1 and J usage is TRBJ1-4; perhaps TRBD1 as D (5 bases). Germline V CDR1 and CDR2: SGHRS, YFSETQ. The ends were cut back, 4 bases at V and 0 bases at J, with 13 bases in the middle. This CDR3 region has 16 residues. The CDR3: CASSPGGVATNEKLFF. The part of the CDR3 DNA that was read is TGCGCCAGCAGCCCGGGGGGGGTCGCAACTAATGAAAAA.

This clone showed up many times. Sequencing ends 3 residues short of the CDR3 end; the germline J gene provides the rest. The chain joins TRBV2 to TRBJ2-4; a weak D match, TRBD1 (6 bases). Germline V CDR1 and CDR2: SNHLY, FYNNEI. There are 14 residues in the CDR3. The V end was cut by 6 bases, the J end by 8 bases, with 17 bases between. The CDR3 loop is CASRSQGMGDIQYF. CDR3 DNA (partial): TGTGCCAGCAGGAGCCAGGGGATGGGGGACATT. Based on the CDR3 plus reference TRBV2 and TRBJ2-4, the full variable domain is EPEVTQTPSHQVTQMGQEVILRCVPISNHLYFYWYRQILGQKVEFLVSFYNNEISEKSEIFDDQFSVERPDGSNFTLKIRSTKLEDSAMYFCASRSQGMGDIQYFGAGTRLSVL.

This clone has at least ten counts. The CDR3 extends 3 residues past the end of the read, so its final part is completed from the germline J gene. The V call is TRBV5-4, the J call TRBJ2-5; no firm D call. The V gene's germline CDR1 is SGHNT and CDR2 YYREEE (reference sequence). Trimming removed 1 base at V and 0 bases at J, with 4 bases between. CDR3 length: 13 residues. The CDR3 spells CASSLTDQETQYF. CDR3 DNA (partial): TGTGCCAGCAGCTTGACTGACCAAGAGACC.

This clone has a count of ten or more. The read stops 3 residues short of the end of the CDR3; the missing end is completed from the germline J gene. The chain uses TRBV7-2 and TRBJ1-1, with 8 bases matching TRBD1. The ends lost 5 bases at V and 1 base at J; junction bases unmatched: 3. The CDR3 is 14 residues long. Germline V gene data show CDR1 as SGHTA and CDR2 as FQGNSA. Here the CDR3 reads CASSRDRRNTEAFF. The sequenced part of the CDR3 DNA is TGTGCCAGCAGCAGGGACAGGAGGAACACTGAA.

In its sample, this clone was seen many times. The read terminates 3 residues ahead of where the CDR3 ends, so the germline J gene completes it. V gene TRBV29-1 combines with J gene TRBJ1-2; 7 bases fit TRBD1. CDR1 SQVTM and CDR2 ANQGSEA come from the germline V gene. The CDR3 has 13 residues. The CDR3 protein is CSAGGRGEQGYTF. CDR3 bases read: TGCAGCGCTGGTGGCAGGGGGGAACAGGGC.

This clone was found a few times. The read is 3 residues too short to cover the CDR3 end, so that end is filled in from the germline J gene. The J gene is TRBJ1-2, the V gene TRBV19, with D hard to call. The germline V gene has CDR1 LNHDA and CDR2 SQIVND (reference sequence). The CDR3 contains 14 residues. CDR3 loop: CASSTATAGSSYTF. The covered CDR3 bases are TGTGCCAGTAGTACTGCAACCGCCGGGTCTTCC.

The sample holds many counts of this clone. With the read ending 3 residues before the CDR3 end, the germline J gene is used to fill in that end. This rearrangement joins TRBV10-3 to TRBJ2-5; D might be TRBD1 (6 bases). The length of the CDR3 is 14 residues. The germline V and J ends were trimmed by 3 bases and 5 bases, with 13 bases remaining between them. CDR1 is ENHRY, CDR2 SYGVKD, per germline. The CDR3 bases that were read are TGTGCCATCAGTGATGGACAGACGAAGGAGACC. Amino acid sequence: CAISDGQTKET. The full-length CDR3 reads as CAISDGQTKETQYF.

This clone was recorded at least ten times. The read gets to within 3 residues of the CDR3 end, and the germline J gene fills in the rest. The same CDR3 also results from other DNA sequences found in this sample. The chain carries TRBV20-1 and TRBJ1-3, with TRBD1 as a possible D gene (6 bases). The CDR3 has 15 residues. Germline CDR1 and CDR2: DFQATT and SNEGSKA (reference sequence). Deletions cut 0 bases from V and 2 bases from J, with 11 bases between. The CDR3 here is CSARETGFTGNTIYF. The covered CDR3 bases are TGCAGTGCTAGAGAAACAGGGTTTACTGGAAACACC.

In its sample, this clone was seen many times. From the germline J gene comes the end of the CDR3, since the read stops 3 residues before it. The chain employs TRBV6-1 and TRBJ2-1, with 7 bases that match TRBD2. Trimming cost V 4 bases and J 1 base; bases outside gene matches: 7. The germline V gene encodes CDR1 MNHNS and CDR2 SASEGT. The CDR3 spans 16 residues. The CDR3 region is CASSGAKAGSYNEQFF. The sequenced CDR3 bases are TGTGCCAGCAGTGGGGCAAAAGCGGGATCCTACAATGAG.

This clone showed up many times. The CDR3 is cut off 3 residues early in the read; its end comes from the germline J gene. This chain links TRBV14 with TRBJ1-2; possible D gene TRBD1, 5 bases. Germline V gene lookup returns CDR1 SGHDN and CDR2 FVKESK. Trimming removed 3 bases from V and 7 bases from J, with 12 bases in between. The CDR3 loop spans 13 amino acids. The DNA read from the CDR3 is TGTGCCAGCAGCCATATCGGGGGAAGTGGC. Protein sequence: CASSHIGGSG. In full, the CDR3 is CASSHIGGSGYTF.

This clone was counted many times. The read comes to an end 3 residues before the CDR3 does, leaving the germline J gene to fill in the end. The chain recombines TRBV7-2 with TRBJ1-2; D remains ambiguous. The CDR3 spans 12 residues. The V gene's germline CDR1 is SGHTA and CDR2 FQGNSA. The CDR3 DNA, read in part, is TGTGCCAGCAGCTTAGCGGGCGGGGGC. Encoded protein: CASSLAGGG. The full CDR3 protein reads CASSLAGGGYTF. The whole variable domain, remainder taken from reference TRBV7-2 and TRBJ1-2, is GAGVSQSPSNKVTEKGKDVELRCDPISGHTALYWYRQSLGQGLEFLIYFQGNSAPDKSGLPSDRFSAERTGGSVSTLTIQRTQQEDSAVYLCASSLAGGGYTFGSGTRLTVV.

This clone was detected ten times or more. Read coverage stops 3 residues before the CDR3 terminus; the germline J gene supplies the remainder. This chain connects TRBV5-1 to TRBJ1-2; D not resolved. Germline V CDR1 and CDR2: SGHRS, YFSETQ. V dropped 0 bases and J dropped 4 bases, with 13 bases sitting between them. This CDR3 contains 15 residues. CDR3 DNA, as far as it was read: TGCGCCAGCAGCTTGGTTGAACAGAGATCCTATGGC. This sequence encodes CASSLVEQRSYG. The CDR3 in its entirety is CASSLVEQRSYGYTF.

This clone was observed many times. CDR3 DNA (partial): TGCGCCAGCAGCACGGACTCTTGGTCGTATGGC. This gives the protein CASSTDSWSYG. The whole CDR3 sequence reads CASSTDSWSYGYTF. The gene calls are TRBV5-1 and TRBJ1-2, with unresolved D. Read coverage stops 3 residues before the CDR3 terminus; the germline J gene supplies the remainder. V shed 4 bases and J shed 5 bases, with 15 bases lying between them. This CDR3 region has 14 residues. Germline CDR1 SGHRS, CDR2 YFSETQ.

This clone came up a few times. Sequencing ends 3 residues short of the CDR3 end; the germline J gene provides the rest. The J gene is TRBJ2-4, the V gene TRBV7-2; D is perhaps TRBD1 (6 bases). Germline CDR1 is SGHTA and CDR2 is FQGNSA. This CDR3 is built from 14 residues. The DNA read from the CDR3 is TGTGCCAGCACCCTCAGGGGCCTCAACTATGGT. The encoded protein is CASTLRGLNYG. The full CDR3 protein reads CASTLRGLNYGQYF.

This clone was picked up many times. The missing CDR3 end, 3 residues past where the read stops, is filled in from the germline J gene. V usage is TRBV7-2 and J usage is TRBJ1-1; D is possibly TRBD1 (6 bases). Germline values: CDR1 SGHTA, CDR2 FQGNSA. The V end lost 1 base, the J end lost 3 bases, and 6 bases lay between the germline ends. This CDR3 comprises 13 residues. Incomplete CDR3 DNA: TGTGCCAGCAGCTTAGAGGGGGACACTGAA. It encodes CASSLEGDTE. The full CDR3 is CASSLEGDTEAFF.

In this sample, this clone turned up many times. The read ends 3 residues before the CDR3 terminus; that terminus is restored from the germline J gene. V gene TRBV9 combines with J gene TRBJ2-4, with 7 bases that match TRBD1. The germline V gene encodes CDR1 SGDLS and CDR2 YYNGEE. This CDR3 spans 16 amino acids. V trimming: 0 bases; J trimming: 1 base; junction bases outside the gene matches: 4. The CDR3 here is CASSVEQGLAKNIQYF. The covered CDR3 bases are TGTGCCAGCAGCGTAGAACAGGGGCTTGCCAAAAACATT.

This clone has a count of ten or more. Sequencing ends 3 residues short of the CDR3 end; the germline J gene provides the rest. V usage is TRBV7-2 and J usage is TRBJ1-4, with TRBD1 matching over 8 bases. The length of the CDR3 is 13 residues. The germline CDR1 and CDR2 sequences are SGHTA and FQGNSA. Trimming cost V 5 bases and J 10 bases; bases outside gene matches: 6. The CDR3 region is CASSPRGQAKLFF. Partial CDR3 DNA: TGTGCCAGCAGCCCCAGGGGGCAGGCAAAA.

This clone came up many times. Read coverage stops 3 residues before the CDR3 terminus; the germline J gene supplies the remainder. The chain couples TRBV4-1 to TRBJ2-3, with TRBD1 matching 7 bases. The CDR3 consists of 15 residues. Germline CDR1 is MGHRA and CDR2 is YSYEKL. Incomplete CDR3 DNA: TGCGCCAGCAGCCAAGTTCTCACAGGGGTTGAGACG. Amino acids: CASSQVLTGVET. The whole CDR3 reads CASSQVLTGVETQYF.